Listed here is a single T cell receptor beta chain. What it recognizes is unknown. After around ten days in culture, the CD4+ T cells were isolated. None of these healthy vaccinees had been infected with SARS-CoV-2 before vaccination. The data belong to a study of vaccination effects on CD4 cells after COVID-19. Background on the study: Expansion with viral peptide pools was applied to antigen-specific CD4+ T cells by the ViraFEST assay prior to sequencing.

Trimming took off 0 bases at V and 0 bases at J, with 6 bases between the two ends. Germline V lookup: CDR1 SGDLS, CDR2 YYNGEE. The CDR3 runs to 15 residues. TCRdb's copy holds only in-frame clones and misses some; the assay was immunoSEQ multiplex PCR. The sample records under 30,000 clones, around three fifths being singletons. The chain links TRBV9 to TRBJ1-4, with D unclear. This clonotype was obtained from a human donor who received a COVID-19 vaccine. The sample was CD4+ T cells from PBMCs cultured without peptide, taken before COVID-19 vaccination. CDR3 bases: TGTGCCAGCAGCGTAGAGAGAGCAACTAATGAAAAACTGTTTTTT. It codes for CASSVERATNEKLFF.